This T cell receptor (beta chain) was profiled in a study of cytomegalovirus exposure and HLA in healthy donors. For the study at large: There were 300 to 400 genotyped donors. Of these, 81% fell in the genetic ancestry cluster associated with self-reported Caucasian donors.

In germline, CDR1 is SGHRS, CDR2 YFSETQ. This CDR3 is 14 amino acids long. V shed 8 bases and J shed 2 bases, with 16 bases lying between them. PCR used 60 Vbeta primers and 13 Jbeta primers. The assay was immunoSEQ multiplex PCR, and TCRdb's table has in-frame clones only and misses some. This table has more than 110,000 clones, 75% to 85% appearing once. The material sequenced was PBMCs. The chain is built from TRBV5-1 and TRBJ2-5, with D possibly TRBD2 on 5 matching bases. The clonotype originates from a female donor in good health and CMV-seronegative. CDR3 sequence: CASSPGLTQETQYF. CDR3 bases: TGCGCCAGTAGCCCCGGACTTACACAAGAGACCCAGTACTTC.